This TCR beta chain comes out of a study of T cell responses to AZD1222 COVID-19 vaccine. Study-level background: Timing groups of about 4 and about 12 weeks for second doses were pooled. Study outcomes and limitations: Spike-specific TCR breadth and depth rose after two AZD1222 doses. Donors, mostly white British, included more females; clonal diversity was possibly underestimated. There were vaccine-associated CD4 TCRs across spike, dominant at 160-218 and 743-854.

Measured with immunoSEQ multiplex PCR; TCRdb has only the in-frame clones, and not every one. The sample shows over 150,000 clones, about nine tenths of them seen only once. The germline V gene has CDR1 LNHDA and CDR2 SQIVND (reference sequence). CDR3 size: 14 residues. The J segment lost 5 bases and the V segment lost 8 bases, leaving 10 bases of the junction unmatched. Worth noting for this clone: Its cognate antigen is unknown.

This rearrangement joins TRBV19 to TRBJ1-1; 8 bases align to TRBD1. Sequenced material: peripheral blood, taken on day 0 of AZD1222 vaccination. The TCR sequence derives from an adult in good health. For the CDR3, the DNA is TGTGCCAGTGACAGGGGAGAATTGAGAACTGAAGCTTTCTTT. This sequence encodes CASDRGELRTEAFF.